This T cell receptor (beta chain) is drawn from a study of T-cell memory formation after mild COVID-19. The V end was cut by 0 bases, the J end by 0 bases, with 18 bases between. Germline CDR1 reads LGHNA; CDR2 reads YSLEER. The CDR3 sequence is 19 residues long. Study findings and constraints: Contracting CD4+ clones lay largely in CM and EM, with CD8+ ones residing in EMRA.

In its sample, this clonotype was seen a few times. Its cognate antigen is unknown. TCRdb passed the 5' RACE reads through MiXCR, listing each CDR3 protein once. The sample lists more than 150,000 distinct CDR3 sequences; around a sixth were seen once. The rearrangement uses TRBV4-3 and TRBJ2-1; no clear D. The sequence derives from a man between 18 and 35 years old who had mild COVID-19 (a few samples of this study predate the infection). Cell type and time point are not known. The sample comprised PBMCs or a T cell subset sorted from them (not recorded which). This chain's CDR3 is CASSQEPRTTKSSYNEQFF. The DNA of the CDR3 is TGCGCCAGCAGCCAAGAGCCTAGGACCACCAAAAGCTCCTACAATGAGCAGTTCTTC.